These 14 T cell receptor beta chains originate from one sample sequenced in a study of T cell responses to AZD1222 COVID-19 vaccine. Some clones are missing from TCRdb's copy, which holds only in-frame ones; the method was immunoSEQ multiplex PCR. This sample has approximately 100,000 clones, with 87% found just once. Source: peripheral blood, taken on day 0 of AZD1222 vaccination. The receptors were sampled from an adult in good health.

In this sample, this clone turned up once. V gene TRBV7-2 combines with J gene TRBJ1-6; D is uncertain. This CDR3 has 14 residues. Germline V gene sequence: CDR1 SGHTA, CDR2 FQGNSA. The V gene lost 6 bases and the J gene lost 4 bases, with 10 bases spanning the gap. CDR3 amino acids: CASRPGAYNSPLHF. The CDR3 nucleotides read TGTGCCAGCAGGCCGGGCGCTTATAATTCACCCCTCCACTTT. Complete variable domain (other parts from reference TRBV7-2 and TRBJ1-6): GAGVSQSPSNKVTEKGKDVELRCDPISGHTALYWYRQSLGQGLEFLIYFQGNSAPDKSGLPSDRFSAERTGGSVSTLTIQRTQQEDSAVYLCASRPGAYNSPLHFGNGTRLTVT.

This chain connects TRBV7-9 to TRBJ1-5; weak D call: TRBD1 (6 bases). V lost 5 bases to trimming and J lost 7 bases, with 21 bases between them. This CDR3 is 16 amino acids long. Germline-derived CDR1 and CDR2 are SEHNR and FQNEAQ (reference sequence). The CDR3 protein is CASSPGGGGRNQPQHF. CDR3 nucleotides: TGTGCCAGCAGCCCCGGGGGCGGGGGAAGGAACCAGCCCCAGCATTTT.

The V and J genes are TRBV28 and TRBJ1-2; maybe TRBD1 (6 bases). The CDR3 has 15 amino acids. The germline gives CDR1 MDHEN, CDR2 SYDVKM. V lost 4 bases and J 6 bases, leaving 18 bases between the germline ends. The CDR3 loop reads CASSSQLTGTHGYTF. CDR3 nucleotide sequence: TGTGCCAGCAGTTCTCAATTAACAGGGACCCATGGCTACACCTTC.

The chain recombines TRBV6-5 with TRBJ2-3; 10 bases are shared with TRBD2. With V trimmed by 7 bases and J by 0 bases, 1 base remained unmatched. The CDR3 totals 14 residues. Germline V gene lookup returns CDR1 MNHEY and CDR2 SVGAGI. CDR3 residues: CASKTSGSTDTQYF. The CDR3 DNA sequence: TGTGCCAGCAAGACTAGCGGGAGCACAGATACGCAGTATTTT.

This chain joins TRBV2 and TRBJ2-2, with TRBD2 as a possible D gene (5 bases). Trimming left V 5 bases short and J 1 base short, with 14 bases between. The CDR3 extends over 16 amino acids. Germline V gene sequence: CDR1 SNHLY, CDR2 FYNNEI. CDR3 region: CASSRLSAQNTGELFF. For the CDR3, the DNA is TGTGCCAGCAGTCGGCTTAGCGCCCAGAACACCGGGGAGCTGTTTTTT.

DNA of the CDR3: TGTGCCAGCAGCTCAAATTCAGGGGTCGGCGAAAAACTGTTTTTT. Translated, it gives CASSSNSGVGEKLFF. The chain joins TRBV7-9 to TRBJ1-4; D is perhaps TRBD1 (6 bases). Germline lookup yields CDR1 SEHNR and CDR2 FQNEAQ (reference sequence). V dropped 4 bases and J dropped 8 bases, with 17 bases sitting between them. The CDR3 extends over 15 amino acids.

This clone has just one count. The chain combines TRBV24-1 with TRBJ2-1, with TRBD2 as a possible D gene (5 bases). The CDR3 spans 13 residues. Germline V CDR1 and CDR2: KGHDR, SFDVKD. Trimming took 9 bases from V and 6 from J, leaving 14 bases between them. CDR3 loop: CATQDEGGNEQFF. The CDR3 DNA reads as TGTGCCACCCAAGACGAGGGTGGCAATGAGCAGTTCTTC.

V and J are TRBV7-2 and TRBJ2-5, with D possibly TRBD1 on 5 matching bases. Per the germline V gene, CDR1 is SGHTA and CDR2 is FQGNSA. Trimming left V 5 bases short and J 5 bases short, with 12 bases between. The CDR3 length is 13 residues. CDR3 sequence: CASSRQLQETQYF. The CDR3 bases are TGTGCCAGCAGCCGACAGTTGCAGGAGACCCAGTACTTC.

The chain combines TRBV7-2 with TRBJ1-1, with D possibly being TRBD1 (6 bases). CDR3 length: 13 amino acids. From germline, CDR1 is SGHTA and CDR2 FQGNSA. The V end was cut by 5 bases, the J end by 3 bases, with 10 bases between. The CDR3 bases are TGTGCCAGCAGCCGGACAGTTTACACTGAAGCTTTCTTT. This sequence encodes CASSRTVYTEAFF.

This sequence joins TRBV6-2 or TRBV6-3 and TRBJ2-3; perhaps D is TRBD1 or TRBD2 (5 bases each). Germline CDR1 and CDR2: MNHEY and SVGEGT. CDR3 size: 14 residues. The germline V and J ends were trimmed by 2 bases and 8 bases, with 14 bases remaining between them. The CDR3 bases are TGTGCCAGCAGTTACCGGGACGTGAGGGGTACGCAGTATTTT. Its protein is CASSYRDVRGTQYF.

The chain joins TRBV19 to TRBJ2-1; D is unclear. The germline CDR1 and CDR2 sequences are LNHDA and SQIVND (reference sequence). The CDR3 covers 11 residues. With 7 bases removed from V and 5 bases from J, the gap between germline ends came to 6 bases. CDR3: CASTSNNEQFF. CDR3 nucleotide sequence: TGTGCCAGTACCTCAAACAATGAGCAGTTCTTC.

This chain links TRBV5-1 with TRBJ1-5; D is undetermined. V was shortened by 1 base and J by 5 bases, with 10 bases between the two germline ends. CDR1 is SGHRS and CDR2 is YFSETQ in the germline V gene. This CDR3 is 14 amino acids long. CDR3 DNA sequence: TGCGCCAGCAGCTTGAACGGGAAGGATCAGCCCCAGCATTTT. It is translated as CASSLNGKDQPQHF.

V gene TRBV14 combines with J gene TRBJ2-7; D may be TRBD2 (5 bases). Trimming left V 2 bases short and J 6 bases short, with 17 bases between. The CDR3 spans 15 residues. CDR1 SGHDN and CDR2 FVKESK come from the germline V gene. The CDR3 reads CASSQLYGLGGEQYF. CDR3 nucleotide sequence: TGTGCCAGCAGCCAATTGTATGGACTTGGCGGCGAGCAGTACTTC.

This rearrangement joins TRBV9 to TRBJ2-3; TRBD1 might be the D (6 bases). The CDR3 consists of 16 residues. In germline, CDR1 is SGDLS, CDR2 YYNGEE. The V end was cut by 0 bases, the J end by 2 bases, with 13 bases between. CDR3 bases: TGTGCCAGCAGCGTAGGGGCAGGGGCGTACACAGATACGCAGTATTTT. Its translation is CASSVGAGAYTDTQYF.